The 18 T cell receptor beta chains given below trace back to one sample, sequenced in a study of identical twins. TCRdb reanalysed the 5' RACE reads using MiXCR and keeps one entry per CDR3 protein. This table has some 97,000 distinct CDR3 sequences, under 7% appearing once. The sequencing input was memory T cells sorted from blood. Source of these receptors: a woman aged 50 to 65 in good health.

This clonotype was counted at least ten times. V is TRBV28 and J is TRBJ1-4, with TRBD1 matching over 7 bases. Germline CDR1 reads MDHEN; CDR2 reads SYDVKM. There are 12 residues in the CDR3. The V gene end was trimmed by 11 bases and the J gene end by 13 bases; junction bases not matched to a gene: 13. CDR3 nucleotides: TGTGCCTCCCAGGGGGGAGGGGGAAGACTGTTTTTT. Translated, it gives CASQGGGGRLFF.

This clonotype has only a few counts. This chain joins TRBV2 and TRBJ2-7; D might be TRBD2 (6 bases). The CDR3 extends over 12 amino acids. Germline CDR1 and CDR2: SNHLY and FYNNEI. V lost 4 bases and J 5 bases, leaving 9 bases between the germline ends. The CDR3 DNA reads TGTGCCAGCAGTGTGCTAGCGAACGAGCAGTACTTC. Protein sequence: CASSVLANEQYF.

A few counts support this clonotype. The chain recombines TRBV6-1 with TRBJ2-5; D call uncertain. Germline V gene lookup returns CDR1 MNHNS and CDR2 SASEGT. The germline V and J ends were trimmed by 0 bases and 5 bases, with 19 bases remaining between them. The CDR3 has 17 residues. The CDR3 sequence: CASSEAPSRLARETQYF. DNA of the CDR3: TGTGCCAGCAGTGAAGCGCCTAGTAGGTTAGCTCGGGAGACCCAGTACTTC.

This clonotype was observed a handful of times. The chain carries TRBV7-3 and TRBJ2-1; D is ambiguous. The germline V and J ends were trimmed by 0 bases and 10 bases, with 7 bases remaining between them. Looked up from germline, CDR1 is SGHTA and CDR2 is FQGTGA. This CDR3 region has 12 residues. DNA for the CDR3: TGTGCCAGCAGCTTAACTGACCGGGAGCAGTTCTTC. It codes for CASSLTDREQFF.

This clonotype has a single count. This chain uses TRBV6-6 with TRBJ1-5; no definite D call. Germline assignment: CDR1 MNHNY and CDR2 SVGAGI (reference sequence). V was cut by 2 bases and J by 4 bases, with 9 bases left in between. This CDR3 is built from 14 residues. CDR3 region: CASSYSQANQPQHF. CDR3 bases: TGTGCCAGCAGTTACAGTCAGGCGAATCAGCCCCAGCATTTT.

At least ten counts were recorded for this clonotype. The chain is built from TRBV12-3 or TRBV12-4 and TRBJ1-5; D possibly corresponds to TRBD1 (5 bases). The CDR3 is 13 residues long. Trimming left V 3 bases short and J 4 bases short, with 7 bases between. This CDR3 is CASSFDRNQPQHF. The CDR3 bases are TGTGCCAGCAGTTTTGACAGAAATCAGCCCCAGCATTTT.

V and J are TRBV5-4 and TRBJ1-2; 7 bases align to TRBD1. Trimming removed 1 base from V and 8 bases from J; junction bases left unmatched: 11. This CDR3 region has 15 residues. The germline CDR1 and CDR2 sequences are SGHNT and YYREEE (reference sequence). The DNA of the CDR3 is TGTGCCAGCAGCTTGTTGGGAACAGGGGCTGGAGGCTACACCTTC. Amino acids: CASSLLGTGAGGYTF.

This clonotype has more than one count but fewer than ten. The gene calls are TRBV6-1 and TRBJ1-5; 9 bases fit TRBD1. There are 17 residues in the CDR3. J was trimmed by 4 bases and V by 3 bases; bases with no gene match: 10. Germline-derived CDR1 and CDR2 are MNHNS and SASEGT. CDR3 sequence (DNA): TGTGCCAGCAGTGATACAGGGGGCGGAGGAGGGAATCAGCCCCAGCATTTT. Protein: CASSDTGGGGGNQPQHF.

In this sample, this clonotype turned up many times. DNA for the CDR3: TGTGCCAGCAGCCCCGTGGTAATCGGGGAGCTGTTTTTT. Translation: CASSPVVIGELFF. V usage is TRBV7-8 and J usage is TRBJ2-2; D gene uncertain. This CDR3 comprises 13 residues. V was clipped by 5 bases and J by 7 bases, with 11 bases between them. The germline CDR1 and CDR2 sequences are SGHVS and FQNEAQ. Complete variable domain (other parts from reference TRBV7-8 and TRBJ2-2): GAGVSQSPRYKVAKRGQDVALRCDPISGHVSLFWYQQALGQGPEFLTYFQNEAQLDKSGLPSDRFFAERPEGSVSTLKIQRTQQEDSAVYLCASSPVVIGELFFGEGSRLTVL.

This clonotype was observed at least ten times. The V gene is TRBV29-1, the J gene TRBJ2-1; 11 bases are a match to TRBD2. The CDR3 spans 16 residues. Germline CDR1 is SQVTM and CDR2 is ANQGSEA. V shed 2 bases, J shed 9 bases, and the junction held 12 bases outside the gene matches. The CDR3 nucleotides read TGCAGCGTTGAAATTAGCGGGAGGGCCCGCGTCCGTGAGCAGTTCTTC. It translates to CSVEISGRARVREQFF.

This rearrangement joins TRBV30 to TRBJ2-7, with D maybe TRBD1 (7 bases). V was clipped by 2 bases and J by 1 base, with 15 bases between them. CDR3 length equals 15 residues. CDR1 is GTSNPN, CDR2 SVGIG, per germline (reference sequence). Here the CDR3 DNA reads TGTGCCTGGAGTCGGAAGGAGGGACAGTCCTACGAGCAGTACTTC. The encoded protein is CAWSRKEGQSYEQYF.

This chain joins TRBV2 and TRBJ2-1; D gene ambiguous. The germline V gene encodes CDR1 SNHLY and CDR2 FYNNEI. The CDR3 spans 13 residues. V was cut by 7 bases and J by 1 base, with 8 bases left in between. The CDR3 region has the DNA TGTGCCAGCACAGTGGATTCCTACAATGAGCAGTTCTTC. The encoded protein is CASTVDSYNEQFF. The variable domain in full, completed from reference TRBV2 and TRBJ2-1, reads EPEVTQTPSHQVTQMGQEVILRCVPISNHLYFYWYRQILGQKVEFLVSFYNNEISEKSEIFDDQFSVERPDGSNFTLKIRSTKLEDSAMYFCASTVDSYNEQFFGPGTRLTVL.

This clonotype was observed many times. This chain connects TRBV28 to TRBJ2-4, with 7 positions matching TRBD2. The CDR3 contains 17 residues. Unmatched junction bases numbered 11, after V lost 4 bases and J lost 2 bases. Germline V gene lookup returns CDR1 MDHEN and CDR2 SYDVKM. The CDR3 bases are TGTGCCAGCAGTTCCTATCGACTAGCAGATACCAAAAACATTCAGTACTTC. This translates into CASSSYRLADTKNIQYF.

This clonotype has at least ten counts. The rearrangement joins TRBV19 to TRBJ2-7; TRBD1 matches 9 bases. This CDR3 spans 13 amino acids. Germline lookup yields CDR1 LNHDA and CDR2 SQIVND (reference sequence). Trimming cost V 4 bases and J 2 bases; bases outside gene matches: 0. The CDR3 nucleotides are TGTGCCAGTAGTAGGGACAGGGCCTACGAGCAGTACTTC. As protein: CASSRDRAYEQYF.

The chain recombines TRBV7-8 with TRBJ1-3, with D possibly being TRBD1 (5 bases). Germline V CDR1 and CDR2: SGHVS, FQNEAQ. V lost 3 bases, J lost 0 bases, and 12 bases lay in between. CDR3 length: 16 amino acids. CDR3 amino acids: CASSFVEGYSGNTIYF. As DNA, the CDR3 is TGTGCCAGCAGCTTTGTCGAGGGGTACTCTGGAAACACCATATATTTT. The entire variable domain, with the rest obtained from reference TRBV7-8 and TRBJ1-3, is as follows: GAGVSQSPRYKVAKRGQDVALRCDPISGHVSLFWYQQALGQGPEFLTYFQNEAQLDKSGLPSDRFFAERPEGSVSTLKIQRTQQEDSAVYLCASSFVEGYSGNTIYFGEGSWLTVV.

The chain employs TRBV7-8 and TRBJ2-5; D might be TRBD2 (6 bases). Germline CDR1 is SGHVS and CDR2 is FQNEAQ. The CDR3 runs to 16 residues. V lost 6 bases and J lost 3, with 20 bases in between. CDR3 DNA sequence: TGTGCCAGCAGATTATCCTGGGACTTCCGGAAAGAGACCCAGTACTTC. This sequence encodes CASRLSWDFRKETQYF. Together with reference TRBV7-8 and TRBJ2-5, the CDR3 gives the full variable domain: GAGVSQSPRYKVAKRGQDVALRCDPISGHVSLFWYQQALGQGPEFLTYFQNEAQLDKSGLPSDRFFAERPEGSVSTLKIQRTQQEDSAVYLCASRLSWDFRKETQYFGPGTRLLVL.

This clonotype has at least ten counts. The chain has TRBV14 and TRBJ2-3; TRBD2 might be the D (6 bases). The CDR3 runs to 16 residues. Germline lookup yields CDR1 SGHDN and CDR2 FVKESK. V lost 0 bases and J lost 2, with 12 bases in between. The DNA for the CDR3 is TGTGCCAGCAGCCAAGATGCCGGGACTGTCACAGATACGCAGTATTTT. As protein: CASSQDAGTVTDTQYF.

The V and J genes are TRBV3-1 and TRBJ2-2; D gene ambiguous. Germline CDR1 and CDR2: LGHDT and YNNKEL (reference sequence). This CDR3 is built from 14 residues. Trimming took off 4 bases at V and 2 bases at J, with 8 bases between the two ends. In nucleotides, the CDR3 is TGTGCCAGCAGCCTTGCACTCAACACCGGGGAGCTGTTTTTT. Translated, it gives CASSLALNTGELFF.